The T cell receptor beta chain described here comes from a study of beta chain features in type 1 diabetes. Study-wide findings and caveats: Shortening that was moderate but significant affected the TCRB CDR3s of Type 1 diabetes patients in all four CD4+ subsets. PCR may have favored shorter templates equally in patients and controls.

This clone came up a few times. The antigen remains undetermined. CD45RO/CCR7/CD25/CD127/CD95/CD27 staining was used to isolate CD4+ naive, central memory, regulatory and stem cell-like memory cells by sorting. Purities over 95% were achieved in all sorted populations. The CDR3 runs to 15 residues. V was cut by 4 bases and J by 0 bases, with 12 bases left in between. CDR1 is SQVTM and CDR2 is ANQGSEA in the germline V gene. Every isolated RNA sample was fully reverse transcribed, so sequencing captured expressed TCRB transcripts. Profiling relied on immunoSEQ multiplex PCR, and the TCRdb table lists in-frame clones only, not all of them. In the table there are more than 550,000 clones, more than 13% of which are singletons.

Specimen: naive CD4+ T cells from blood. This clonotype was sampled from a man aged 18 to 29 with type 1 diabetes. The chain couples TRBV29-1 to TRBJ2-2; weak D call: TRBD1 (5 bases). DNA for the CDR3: TGCAGCGTTGTCCAGGGTCCCGCGAACACCGGGGAGCTGTTTTTT. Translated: CSVVQGPANTGELFF.